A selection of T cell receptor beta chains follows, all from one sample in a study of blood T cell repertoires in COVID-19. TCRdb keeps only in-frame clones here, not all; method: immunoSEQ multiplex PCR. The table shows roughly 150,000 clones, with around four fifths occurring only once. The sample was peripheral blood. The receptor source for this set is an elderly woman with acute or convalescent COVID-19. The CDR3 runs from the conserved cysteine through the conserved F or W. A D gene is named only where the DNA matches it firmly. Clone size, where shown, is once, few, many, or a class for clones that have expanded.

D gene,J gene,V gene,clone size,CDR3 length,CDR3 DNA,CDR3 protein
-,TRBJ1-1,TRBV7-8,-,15,TGTGCCAGCAGTCCTCCGGGACAAGTGAACACTGAAGCTTTCTTT,CASSPPGQVNTEAFF
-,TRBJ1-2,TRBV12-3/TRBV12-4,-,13,TGTGCCAGCAGTTTAGCGAGGGACTATGGCTACACCTTC,CASSLARDYGYTF
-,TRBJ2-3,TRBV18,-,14,TGTGCCAGCTCACCAGGGGCAGGGCCGAATACGCAGTATTTT,CASSPGAGPNTQYF
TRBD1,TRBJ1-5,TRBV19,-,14,TGTGCCAGTAGTATGGGACAGCCCAATCAGCCCCAGCATTTT,CASSMGQPNQPQHF
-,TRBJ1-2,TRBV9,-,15,TGTGCCAGCAGCCCCGGGGGGGGGTTTGATTATGGCTACACCTTC,CASSPGGGFDYGYTF
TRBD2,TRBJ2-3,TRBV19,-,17,TGTGCCAGTAGTAATCGACTAGCCCCCACCTATCCAGATACGCAGTATTTT,CASSNRLAPTYPDTQYF
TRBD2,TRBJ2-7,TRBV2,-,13,TGTGCCAGCCGGACTAGAAGTTCCTACGAGCAGTACTTC,CASRTRSSYEQYF
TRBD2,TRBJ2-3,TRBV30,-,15,TGTGCCTGGAGGAAAGCGGGAGGTAGGGCAGATACGCAGTATTTT,CAWRKAGGRADTQYF
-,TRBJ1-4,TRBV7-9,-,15,TGTGCCAGCAGCTTAGGTCGCGCAGGAGGGGAAAAACTGTTTTTT,CASSLGRAGGEKLFF
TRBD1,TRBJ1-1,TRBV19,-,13,TGTGCCAGTAGTAACACAGGGGGCACTGAAGCTTTCTTT,CASSNTGGTEAFF
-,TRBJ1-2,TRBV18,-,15,TGTGCCAGCTCTTTCAGGCTTGCCGCTAACTATGGCTACACCTTC,CASSFRLAANYGYTF
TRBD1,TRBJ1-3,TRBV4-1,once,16,TGCGCCAGCAGCCAGAAACAGGGGGCCGCTGGAAACACCATATATTTT,CASSQKQGAAGNTIYF
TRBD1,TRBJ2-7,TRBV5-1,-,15,TGCGCCAGCAGCTTCGGTGGACAGGTCCTATACGAGCAGTACTTC,CASSFGGQVLYEQYF
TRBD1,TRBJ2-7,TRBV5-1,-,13,TGCGCCAGCAGTCAGGGACAGGTCTACGAGCAGTACTTC,CASSQGQVYEQYF
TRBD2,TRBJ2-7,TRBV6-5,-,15,TGTGCCAGCAGTAGGACTAGCGGGAGGGACTACGAGCAGTACTTC,CASSRTSGRDYEQYF
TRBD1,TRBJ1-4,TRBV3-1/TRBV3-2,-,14,TGTGCCAGCAGCCAAATCGGACAGGGCGAAAAACTGTTTTTT,CASSQIGQGEKLFF
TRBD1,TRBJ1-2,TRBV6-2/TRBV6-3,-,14,TGTGCCAGCAGTTTGGACAGGGGGAGTTATGGCTACACCTTC,CASSLDRGSYGYTF
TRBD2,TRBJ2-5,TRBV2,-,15,TGTGCCAGCAGTTGGAATAGCGGGAGTCAAGAGACCCAGTACTTC,CASSWNSGSQETQYF
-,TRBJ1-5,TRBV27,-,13,TGTGCCAGCAGTCAGCAGGGGCGTCAGCCCCAGCATTTT,CASSQQGRQPQHF
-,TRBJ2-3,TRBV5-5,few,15,TGTGCCAGCAGCTTGAACGCAGGGTTGACAGATACGCAGTATTTT,CASSLNAGLTDTQYF
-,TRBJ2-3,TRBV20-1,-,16,TGCAGTGCTGGTGGGGGCTTAACGGGAGACACAGATACGCAGTATTTT,CSAGGGLTGDTDTQYF
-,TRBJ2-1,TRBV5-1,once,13,TGCGCCAGCAGCTTGCGGACTCACAATGAGCAGTTCTTC,CASSLRTHNEQFF
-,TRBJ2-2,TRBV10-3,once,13,TGTGCCACTACTAGCATTCCTTCCGGGGAGCTGTTTTTT,CATTSIPSGELFF
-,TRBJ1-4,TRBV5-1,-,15,TGCGCCAGCAGCTCGGGGGACGCGTGGGGTGAAAAACTGTTTTTT,CASSSGDAWGEKLFF
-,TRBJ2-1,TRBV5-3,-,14,TGTGCCAGAAGCCGCCAAACACCGTACAATGAGCAGTTCTTC,CARSRQTPYNEQFF
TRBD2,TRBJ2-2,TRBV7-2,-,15,TGTGCCAGCAGGTCGGCGGGAGTACAGACCGGGGAGCTGTTTTTT,CASRSAGVQTGELFF